This TCR beta chain was identified in a study of T cells in Graves' hyperthyroidism and ophthalmopathy. Amplification yielded TCR beta CDR3 regions, with RNA transcripts as the source. HTBI primers drove first-round RT-PCR of the TCR CDR3. Via MiXCR, TCRdb re-called the multiplex PCR reads, giving one row per CDR3 protein. The sample contains around 600,000 distinct CDR3 sequences, around 15% of which appear only once. Trimming pared 0 bases from V and 2 bases from J, leaving 5 bases between. This CDR3 region has 13 residues. In germline, CDR1 is ENHRY, CDR2 SYGVKD. This sequence joins TRBV10-3 and TRBJ2-7; D gene unclear. The sample taken for sequencing was blood. The receptor comes from a woman aged 50 to 60 with Graves' ophthalmopathy. The CDR3 coding sequence is TGTGCCATCAGTGAGTCAGCCACCTACGAGCAGTACTTC. This gives the protein CAISESATYEQYF.